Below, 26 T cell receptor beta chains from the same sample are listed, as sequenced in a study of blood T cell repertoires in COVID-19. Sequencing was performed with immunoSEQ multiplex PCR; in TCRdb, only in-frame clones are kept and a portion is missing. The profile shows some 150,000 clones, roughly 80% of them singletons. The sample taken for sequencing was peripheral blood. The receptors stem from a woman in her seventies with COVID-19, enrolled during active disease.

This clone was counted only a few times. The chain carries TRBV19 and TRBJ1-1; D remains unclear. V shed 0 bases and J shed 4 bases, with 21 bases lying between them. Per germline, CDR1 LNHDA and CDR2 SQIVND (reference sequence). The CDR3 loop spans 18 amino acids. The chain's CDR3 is CASSIDRFKAVTVTEAFF. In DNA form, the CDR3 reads TGTGCCAGTAGTATAGACCGATTTAAGGCCGTTACAGTCACTGAAGCTTTCTTT.

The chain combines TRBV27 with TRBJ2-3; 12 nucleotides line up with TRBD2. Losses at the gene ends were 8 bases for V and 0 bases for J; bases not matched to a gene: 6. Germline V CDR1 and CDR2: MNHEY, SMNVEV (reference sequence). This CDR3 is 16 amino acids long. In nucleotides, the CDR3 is TGTGCCAGCTCAGAAGGGACTAGCGGGAGCACAGATACGCAGTATTTT. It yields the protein CASSEGTSGSTDTQYF.

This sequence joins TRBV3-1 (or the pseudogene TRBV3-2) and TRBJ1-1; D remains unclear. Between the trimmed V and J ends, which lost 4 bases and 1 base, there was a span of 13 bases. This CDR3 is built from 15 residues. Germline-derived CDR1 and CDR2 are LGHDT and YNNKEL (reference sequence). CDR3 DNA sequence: TGTGCCAGCAGCCCCAGGATTGAGGGGAACACTGAAGCTTTCTTT. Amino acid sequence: CASSPRIEGNTEAFF.

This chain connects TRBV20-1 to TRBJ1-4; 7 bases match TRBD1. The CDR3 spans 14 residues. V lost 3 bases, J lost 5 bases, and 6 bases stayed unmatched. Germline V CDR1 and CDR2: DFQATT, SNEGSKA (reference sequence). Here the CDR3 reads CSASDRAGNEKLFF. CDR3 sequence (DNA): TGCAGTGCTAGTGACAGGGCTGGGAATGAAAAACTGTTTTTT.

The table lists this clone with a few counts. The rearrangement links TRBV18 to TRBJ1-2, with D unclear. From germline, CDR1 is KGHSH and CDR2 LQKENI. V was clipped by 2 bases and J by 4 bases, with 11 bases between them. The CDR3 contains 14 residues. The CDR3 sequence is CASSPGGRGYGYTF. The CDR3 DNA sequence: TGTGCCAGCTCACCAGGAGGGCGCGGCTATGGCTACACCTTC.

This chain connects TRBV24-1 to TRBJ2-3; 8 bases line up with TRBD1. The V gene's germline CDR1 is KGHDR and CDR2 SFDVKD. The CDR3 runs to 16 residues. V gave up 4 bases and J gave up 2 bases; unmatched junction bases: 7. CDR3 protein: CATSDHRTGSTDTQYF. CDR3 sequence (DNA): TGTGCCACCAGTGACCACAGGACAGGGTCCACAGATACGCAGTATTTT.

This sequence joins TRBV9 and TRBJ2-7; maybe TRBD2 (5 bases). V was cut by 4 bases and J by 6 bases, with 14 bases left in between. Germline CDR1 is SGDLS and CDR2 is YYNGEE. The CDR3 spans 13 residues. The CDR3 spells CASSPTGSGEQYV. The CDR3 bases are TGTGCCAGCAGCCCCACGGGGTCTGGCGAGCAGTACGTC.

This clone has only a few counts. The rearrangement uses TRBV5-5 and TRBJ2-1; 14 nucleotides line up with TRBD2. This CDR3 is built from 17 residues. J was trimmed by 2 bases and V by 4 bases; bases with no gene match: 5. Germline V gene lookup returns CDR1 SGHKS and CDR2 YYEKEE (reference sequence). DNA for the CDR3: TGTGCCAGCAGCCTGGGACTAGCGGGGGTGACCTACAATGAGCAGTTCTTC. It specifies CASSLGLAGVTYNEQFF.

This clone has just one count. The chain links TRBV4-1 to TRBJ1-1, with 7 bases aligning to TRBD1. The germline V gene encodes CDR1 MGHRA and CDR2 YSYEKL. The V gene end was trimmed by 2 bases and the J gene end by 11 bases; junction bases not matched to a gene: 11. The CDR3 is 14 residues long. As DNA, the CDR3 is TGCGCCAGCAGCCAATGGGAGGACAGGTCTGTGGCTTTCTTT. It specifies CASSQWEDRSVAFF.

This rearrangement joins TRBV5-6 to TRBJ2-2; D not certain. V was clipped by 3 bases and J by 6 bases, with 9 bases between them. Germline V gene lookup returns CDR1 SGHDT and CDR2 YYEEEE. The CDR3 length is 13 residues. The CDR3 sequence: CASSSSQPGELFF. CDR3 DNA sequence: TGTGCCAGCAGCTCGAGCCAACCCGGGGAGCTGTTTTTT.

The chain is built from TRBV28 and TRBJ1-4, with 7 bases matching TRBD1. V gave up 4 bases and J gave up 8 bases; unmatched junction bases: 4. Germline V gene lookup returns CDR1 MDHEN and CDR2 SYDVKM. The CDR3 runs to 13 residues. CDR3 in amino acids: CASSSGQLEKLFF. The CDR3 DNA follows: TGTGCCAGCAGTTCGGGACAGTTGGAAAAACTGTTTTTT.

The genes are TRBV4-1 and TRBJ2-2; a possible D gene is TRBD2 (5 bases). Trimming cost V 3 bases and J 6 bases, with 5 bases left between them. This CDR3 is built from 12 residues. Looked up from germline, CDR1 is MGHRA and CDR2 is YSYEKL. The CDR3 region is CASSHGAGELFF. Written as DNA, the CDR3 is TGCGCCAGCAGCCACGGGGCCGGGGAGCTGTTTTTT.

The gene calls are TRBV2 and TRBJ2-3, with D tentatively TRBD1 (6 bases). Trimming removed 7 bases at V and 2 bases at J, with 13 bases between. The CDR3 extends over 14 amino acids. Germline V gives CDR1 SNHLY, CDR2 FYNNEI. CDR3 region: CASNPGANTDTQYF. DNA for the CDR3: TGTGCCAGCAATCCAGGGGCAAACACAGATACGCAGTATTTT. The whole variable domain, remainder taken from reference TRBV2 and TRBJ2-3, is EPEVTQTPSHQVTQMGQEVILRCVPISNHLYFYWYRQILGQKVEFLVSFYNNEISEKSEIFDDQFSVERPDGSNFTLKIRSTKLEDSAMYFCASNPGANTDTQYFGPGTRLTVL.

The CDR3 bases are TGTGCCAGCCGAAGGGAGGGCCGGAACACCGGGGAGCTGTTTTTT. This codes for CASRREGRNTGELFF. V usage is TRBV6-5 and J usage is TRBJ2-2; 7 nucleotides align to TRBD2. In germline, CDR1 is MNHEY, CDR2 SVGAGI. V gave up 8 bases and J gave up 1 base; unmatched junction bases: 7. CDR3 size: 15 residues.

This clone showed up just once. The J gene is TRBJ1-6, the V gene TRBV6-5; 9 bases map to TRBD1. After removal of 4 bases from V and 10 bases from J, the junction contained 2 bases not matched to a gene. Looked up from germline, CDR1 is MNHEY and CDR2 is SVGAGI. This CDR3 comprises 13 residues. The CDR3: CASSSDRGSPLHF. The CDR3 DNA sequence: TGTGCCAGCAGTTCGGACAGGGGATCACCCCTCCACTTT.

In nucleotides, the CDR3 is TGTGCCAGCAGCCGGGACAGGGACTATGGCTACACCTTC. It is translated as CASSRDRDYGYTF. The V call is TRBV7-8, the J call TRBJ1-2; TRBD1 matches at 9 bases. The CDR3 length is 13 residues. Germline V lookup: CDR1 SGHVS, CDR2 FQNEAQ. With 5 bases clipped from V and 3 bases from J, the junction kept 1 base outside the gene matches.

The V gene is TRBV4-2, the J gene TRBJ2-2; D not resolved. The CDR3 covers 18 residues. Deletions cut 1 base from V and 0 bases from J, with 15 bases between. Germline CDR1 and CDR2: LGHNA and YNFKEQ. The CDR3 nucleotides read TGTGCCAGCAGCCAAGTTCGTGGGCCGTCCACGAACACCGGGGAGCTGTTTTTT. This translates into CASSQVRGPSTNTGELFF.

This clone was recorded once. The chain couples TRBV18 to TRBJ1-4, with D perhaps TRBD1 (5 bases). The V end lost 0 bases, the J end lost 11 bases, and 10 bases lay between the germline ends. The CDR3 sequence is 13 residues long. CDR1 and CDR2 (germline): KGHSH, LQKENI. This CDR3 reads CASSPPQGGKLFF. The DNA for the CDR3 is TGTGCCAGCTCACCACCGCAGGGTGGGAAACTGTTTTTT.

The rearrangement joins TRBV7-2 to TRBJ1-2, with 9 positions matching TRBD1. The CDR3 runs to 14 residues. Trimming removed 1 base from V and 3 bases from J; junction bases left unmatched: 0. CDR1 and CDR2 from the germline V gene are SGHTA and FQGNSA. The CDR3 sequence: CASSLDRGHYGYTF. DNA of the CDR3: TGTGCCAGCAGCTTAGACAGGGGGCACTATGGCTACACCTTC.

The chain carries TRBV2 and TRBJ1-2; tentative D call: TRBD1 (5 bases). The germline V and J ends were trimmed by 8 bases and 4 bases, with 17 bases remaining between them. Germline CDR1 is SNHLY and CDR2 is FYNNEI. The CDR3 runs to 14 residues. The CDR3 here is CASPSREGPYGYTF. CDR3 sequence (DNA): TGTGCCAGCCCTTCCAGGGAGGGGCCCTATGGCTACACCTTC.

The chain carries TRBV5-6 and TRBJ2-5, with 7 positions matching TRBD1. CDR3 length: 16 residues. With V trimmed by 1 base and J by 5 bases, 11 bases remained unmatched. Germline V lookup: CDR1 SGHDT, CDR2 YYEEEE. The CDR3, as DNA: TGTGCCAGCAGCTTGAATAGGGGGCGAGTGGGGGAGACCCAGTACTTC. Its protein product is CASSLNRGRVGETQYF.

The CDR3 region is CASSRAPYSNQPQHF. Written as DNA, the CDR3 is TGTGCCAGCAGCCGAGCCCCATATAGCAATCAGCCCCAGCATTTT. This rearrangement joins TRBV3-1 (or the pseudogene TRBV3-2) to TRBJ1-5, with D unclear. The ends were cut back, 4 bases at V and 0 bases at J, with 10 bases in the middle. The CDR3 has 15 residues. Germline CDR1 and CDR2: LGHDT and YNNKEL (reference sequence).

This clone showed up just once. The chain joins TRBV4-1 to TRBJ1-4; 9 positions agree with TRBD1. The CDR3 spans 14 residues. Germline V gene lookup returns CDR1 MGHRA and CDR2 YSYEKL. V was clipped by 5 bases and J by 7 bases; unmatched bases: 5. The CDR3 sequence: CASSTTGGGEKLFF. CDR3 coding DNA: TGCGCCAGCAGCACAACAGGGGGCGGTGAAAAACTGTTTTTT.

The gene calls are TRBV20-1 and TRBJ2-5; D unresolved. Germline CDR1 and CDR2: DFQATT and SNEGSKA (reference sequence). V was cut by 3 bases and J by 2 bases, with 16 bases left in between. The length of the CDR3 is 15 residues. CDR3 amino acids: CSASPRLGQQETQYF. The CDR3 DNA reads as TGCAGTGCTAGTCCCCGCCTGGGCCAGCAAGAGACCCAGTACTTC.

The DNA of the CDR3 is TGTGCCAGCAGCCCGGGGACTAGCGGGAGGGGGTCGGAGTTCTTC. Amino acids: CASSPGTSGRGSEFF. The rearrangement links TRBV5-4 to TRBJ2-1; 16 positions agree with TRBD2. With V trimmed by 4 bases and J by 14 bases, 9 bases remained unmatched. This CDR3 region has 15 residues. Germline lookup yields CDR1 SGHNT and CDR2 YYREEE (reference sequence).

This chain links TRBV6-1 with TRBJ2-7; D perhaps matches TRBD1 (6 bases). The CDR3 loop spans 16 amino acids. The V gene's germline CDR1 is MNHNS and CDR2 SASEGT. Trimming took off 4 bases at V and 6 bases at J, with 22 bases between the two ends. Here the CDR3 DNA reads TGTGCCAGCAGTGTGGAAAGACAGGCTATTGGGGGCGAGCAGTACGTC. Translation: CASSVERQAIGGEQYV.